This T cell receptor beta chain was identified during a study of T cells after yellow fever vaccination. Turning to the study itself: SMART-Seq v4 Ultra Low Input served to prepare low-cell-number fractions.

The study, taken as a whole, reports: Once the booster was given, most primary-vaccination clones reappeared, at around 95% for CD4 and 88% for CD8. The secondary response showed a weaker magnitude and a faster peak, day 5 versus 15. Clonotypes found in both CD4 and CD8 compartments made up a small share.

Each CDR3 protein is one row after TCRdb ran MiXCR on the 5' RACE reads. The sample shows about 220,000 distinct CDR3 sequences, about 3% of them seen only once. Details on this clonotype: Its antigen is unknown.

Germline V gene sequence: CDR1 MDHEN, CDR2 SYDVKM. This CDR3 comprises 14 residues. The V and J ends lost 0 bases and 12 bases respectively, with 15 bases between them. V and J are TRBV28 and TRBJ1-5; D perhaps matches TRBD1 (5 bases). The sequences come from CD4+ T cells sorted from PBMCs, collected 10 days after the yellow fever booster vaccination. The clonotype was recovered from a man in his late teens or twenties who received the YFV17D yellow fever vaccine. DNA of the CDR3: TGTGCCAGCAGTTTATGGGACCCCGTGGGGCGCCAGCATTTT. Its protein is CASSLWDPVGRQHF.